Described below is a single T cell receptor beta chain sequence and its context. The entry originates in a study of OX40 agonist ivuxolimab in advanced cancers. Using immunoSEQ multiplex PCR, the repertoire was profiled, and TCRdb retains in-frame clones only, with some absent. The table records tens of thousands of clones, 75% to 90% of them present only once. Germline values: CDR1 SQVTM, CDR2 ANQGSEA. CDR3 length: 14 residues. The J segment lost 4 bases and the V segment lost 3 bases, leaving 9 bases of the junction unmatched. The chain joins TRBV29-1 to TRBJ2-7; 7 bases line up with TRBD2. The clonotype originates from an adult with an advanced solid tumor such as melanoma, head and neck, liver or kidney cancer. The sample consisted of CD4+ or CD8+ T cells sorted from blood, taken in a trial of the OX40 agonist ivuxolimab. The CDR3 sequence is CSVDAGESPYEQYF. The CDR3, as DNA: TGCAGCGTTGACGCGGGGGAGTCACCTTACGAGCAGTACTTC.